The rows below give T cell receptor beta chains drawn from one sample of a study of blood T cell repertoires in COVID-19. The data were produced by immunoSEQ multiplex PCR, yet TCRdb's version contains in-frame clones alone and is incomplete. The sample lists 200,000 or so clones, roughly 90% occurring once. The material sequenced was PBMCs or T cells enriched from blood (not recorded which). The receptors originated from a woman in her 30s who had recovered from COVID-19. Both conserved end residues are part of each CDR3. Each record gives: D gene, CDR3 length, clone size, V gene, J gene, CDR3 DNA, CDR3 protein. The D gene is left open where the match is weak. Clone size is shown for a subset of rows, as once, few, many or a class of expanded clone.

D gene: TRBD1
CDR3 length: 13
clone size: NA
V gene: TRBV27
J gene: TRBJ1-2
CDR3 DNA: TGTGCCAGCAGGCGAACGACAGGGGAGGGCTACACCTTC
CDR3 protein: CASRRTTGEGYTF

D gene: NA
CDR3 length: 13
clone size: NA
V gene: TRBV12-3/TRBV12-4
J gene: TRBJ1-5
CDR3 DNA: TGTGCCAGCAGTTTAGCCGGTAATCAGCCCCAGCATTTT
CDR3 protein: CASSLAGNQPQHF

D gene: NA
CDR3 length: 12
clone size: NA
V gene: TRBV27
J gene: TRBJ1-2
CDR3 DNA: TGTGCCAGCAGTCCGAACAGGGATGGCTACACCTTC
CDR3 protein: CASSPNRDGYTF

D gene: TRBD1
CDR3 length: 13
clone size: NA
V gene: TRBV9
J gene: TRBJ2-1
CDR3 DNA: TGTGCCAGCAGCGTAGACAGGGGGACTGGGCAGTTCTTC
CDR3 protein: CASSVDRGTGQFF

D gene: TRBD1
CDR3 length: 16
clone size: once
V gene: TRBV5-1
J gene: TRBJ2-3
CDR3 DNA: TGCGCCAGCAGCTGGGGGACAGGAGCCCCCACAAATACGCAGTATTTT
CDR3 protein: CASSWGTGAPTNTQYF

D gene: TRBD2
CDR3 length: 15
clone size: NA
V gene: TRBV7-2
J gene: TRBJ2-1
CDR3 DNA: TGTGCCAGCAGCTTTCTAGCGGGGGCCTACAATGAGCAGTTCTTC
CDR3 protein: CASSFLAGAYNEQFF

D gene: NA
CDR3 length: 14
clone size: NA
V gene: TRBV24-1
J gene: TRBJ2-2
CDR3 DNA: TGTGCCACCAGTGATACAGGAGTAGTCGGGGAGCTGTTTTTT
CDR3 protein: CATSDTGVVGELFF

D gene: NA
CDR3 length: 14
clone size: once
V gene: TRBV27
J gene: TRBJ1-4
CDR3 DNA: TGTGCCAGCAGTTTCCTCTCAACTAATGAAAAACTGTTTTTT
CDR3 protein: CASSFLSTNEKLFF

D gene: NA
CDR3 length: 18
clone size: few
V gene: TRBV6-1
J gene: TRBJ1-2
CDR3 DNA: TGTGCCAGCAGTGACCTAGACAGCCCCATTCGTTCTAACTATGGCTACACCTTC
CDR3 protein: CASSDLDSPIRSNYGYTF

D gene: NA
CDR3 length: 16
clone size: NA
V gene: TRBV5-1
J gene: TRBJ1-3
CDR3 DNA: TGCGCCAGCAGCTTGCAGGGCGGGGGCAACGGAAACACCATATATTTT
CDR3 protein: CASSLQGGGNGNTIYF

D gene: TRBD1
CDR3 length: 13
clone size: NA
V gene: TRBV5-6
J gene: TRBJ1-1
CDR3 DNA: TGTGCCAGCAGCCCTGGACAGGGCCTTGAAGCTTTCTTT
CDR3 protein: CASSPGQGLEAFF

D gene: TRBD2
CDR3 length: 16
clone size: NA
V gene: TRBV7-3
J gene: TRBJ2-1
CDR3 DNA: TGTGCCAGCAGCTTAGGTACTAGCCCCAGCGGGGGTGAGCAGTTCTTC
CDR3 protein: CASSLGTSPSGGEQFF

D gene: TRBD1
CDR3 length: 16
clone size: NA
V gene: TRBV7-2
J gene: TRBJ1-4
CDR3 DNA: TGTGCCAGCAGCCCCCGCCGACAGGGATCGAAGGAAAAACTGTTTTTT
CDR3 protein: CASSPRRQGSKEKLFF

D gene: TRBD1
CDR3 length: 15
clone size: NA
V gene: TRBV25-1
J gene: TRBJ1-2
CDR3 DNA: TGTGCCAGCAGTGAATCGACAGGGGGACTCGCTGGCTACACCTTC
CDR3 protein: CASSESTGGLAGYTF

D gene: NA
CDR3 length: 12
clone size: few
V gene: TRBV12-3/TRBV12-4
J gene: TRBJ2-2
CDR3 DNA: TGTGCCAGCAGTTTCTCTGCCGGGGAGCTGTTTTTT
CDR3 protein: CASSFSAGELFF

D gene: NA
CDR3 length: 13
clone size: NA
V gene: TRBV6-5
J gene: TRBJ1-6
CDR3 DNA: TGTGCCAGCAGTTCCAGGAATAATTCACCCCTCCACTTT
CDR3 protein: CASSSRNNSPLHF

D gene: NA
CDR3 length: 13
clone size: NA
V gene: TRBV3-1/TRBV3-2
J gene: TRBJ1-2
CDR3 DNA: TGTGCCAGCAGCCCCGTACGGGGGGGAGGCTACACCTTC
CDR3 protein: CASSPVRGGGYTF

D gene: NA
CDR3 length: 14
clone size: few
V gene: TRBV19
J gene: TRBJ1-1
CDR3 DNA: TGTGCCAGTAGTATGTCTCTGTCGAACACTGAAGCTTTCTTT
CDR3 protein: CASSMSLSNTEAFF

D gene: TRBD1
CDR3 length: 14
clone size: NA
V gene: TRBV5-1
J gene: TRBJ2-5
CDR3 DNA: TGCGCCAGCAGCCGGGACAGGGGTCAAGAGACCCAGTACTTC
CDR3 protein: CASSRDRGQETQYF

D gene: TRBD1
CDR3 length: 18
clone size: NA
V gene: TRBV5-4
J gene: TRBJ1-2
CDR3 DNA: TGTGCCAGCAGCACATCCTGGGGCCTGGACAGGGGAAACTATGGCTACACCTTC
CDR3 protein: CASSTSWGLDRGNYGYTF

D gene: NA
CDR3 length: 15
clone size: few
V gene: TRBV6-1
J gene: TRBJ1-2
CDR3 DNA: TGTGCCAGCAGTGAAGGGACAGAGGGTTACTATGGCTACACCTTC
CDR3 protein: CASSEGTEGYYGYTF

D gene: NA
CDR3 length: 16
clone size: NA
V gene: TRBV7-2
J gene: TRBJ2-3
CDR3 DNA: TGTGCCAGCAGCTTATGGAGGGGCCAAAGCACAGATACGCAGTATTTT
CDR3 protein: CASSLWRGQSTDTQYF

D gene: NA
CDR3 length: 15
clone size: NA
V gene: TRBV10-3
J gene: TRBJ2-1
CDR3 DNA: TGTGCCATCAGTGAATCCCGGGGGGCTTACAATGAGCAGTTCTTC
CDR3 protein: CAISESRGAYNEQFF

D gene: NA
CDR3 length: 16
clone size: NA
V gene: TRBV3-1/TRBV3-2
J gene: TRBJ1-6
CDR3 DNA: TGTGCCAGCAGCCAAGGCCACAGTAGATTTGATTCACCCCTCCACTTT
CDR3 protein: CASSQGHSRFDSPLHF

D gene: TRBD1
CDR3 length: 16
clone size: NA
V gene: TRBV5-5
J gene: TRBJ1-3
CDR3 DNA: TGTGCCAGCAGCTCCCACTGGACAGGGACTGGAAACACCATATATTTT
CDR3 protein: CASSSHWTGTGNTIYF

D gene: NA
CDR3 length: 19
clone size: NA
V gene: TRBV19
J gene: TRBJ2-3
CDR3 DNA: TGTGCCAGTAGTATGGGCCCGATGGTGGCAGGGGTAGGGACAGATACGCAGTATTTT
CDR3 protein: CASSMGPMVAGVGTDTQYF

D gene: TRBD2
CDR3 length: 16
clone size: NA
V gene: TRBV7-2
J gene: TRBJ2-5
CDR3 DNA: TGTGCCAGCAGCTTAGTGTCGGACGGGACTAGCGGGACCCAGTACTTC
CDR3 protein: CASSLVSDGTSGTQYF

D gene: NA
CDR3 length: 13
clone size: NA
V gene: TRBV9
J gene: TRBJ1-6
CDR3 DNA: TGTGCCAGCAGCGTACAGGGGAATTCACCCCTCCACTTT
CDR3 protein: CASSVQGNSPLHF